Listed below are T cell receptor beta chains from one sample, sequenced in a study of T cell responses to AZD1222 COVID-19 vaccine. Data came from immunoSEQ multiplex PCR; TCRdb stores just in-frame clones and leaves some out. The sample consists of around 140,000 clones, roughly 93% of them appearing once. The sequenced sample was peripheral blood, obtained on day 0 of MenACWY control vaccination. All receptors come from an adult in good health. CDR3s include the opening cysteine and the closing phenylalanine or tryptophan. Each record gives: CDR3 length, D gene, clone size, V gene, J gene, CDR3 protein, CDR3 DNA. A D gene is named only where the DNA matches it firmly. Some rows mark clone size as missing; the rest say once, few, many or name a class of expanded clone.

len: 16
d_gene: -
abundance: few
v_gene: TRBV6-1
j_gene: TRBJ1-1
CDR3aa: CASSVSGVYLGTEAFF
CDR3nt: TGTGCCAGCAGTGTATCAGGGGTGTATTTGGGTACTGAAGCTTTCTTT

len: 15
d_gene: -
abundance: -
v_gene: TRBV18
j_gene: TRBJ1-1
CDR3aa: CASSPPEGLSTEAFF
CDR3nt: TGTGCCAGCTCACCACCCGAGGGTCTGAGCACTGAAGCTTTCTTT

len: 16
d_gene: -
abundance: -
v_gene: TRBV28
j_gene: TRBJ2-1
CDR3aa: CASSPLARGRYNEQFF
CDR3nt: TGTGCCAGCAGTCCGCTAGCCCGTGGACGGTACAATGAGCAGTTCTTC

len: 16
d_gene: -
abundance: -
v_gene: TRBV13
j_gene: TRBJ1-1
CDR3aa: CASSLESDRRNTEAFF
CDR3nt: TGTGCCAGCAGCTTAGAAAGCGACAGGAGGAACACTGAAGCTTTCTTT

len: 15
d_gene: TRBD2
abundance: -
v_gene: TRBV6-5
j_gene: TRBJ2-5
CDR3aa: CASSYSQRGGKTQYF
CDR3nt: TGTGCCAGCAGTTACTCCCAGCGGGGGGGCAAGACCCAGTACTTC

len: 13
d_gene: -
abundance: -
v_gene: TRBV6-5
j_gene: TRBJ1-1
CDR3aa: CASRVAGNTEAFF
CDR3nt: TGTGCCAGCCGAGTTGCGGGAAACACTGAAGCTTTCTTT

len: 14
d_gene: -
abundance: -
v_gene: TRBV28
j_gene: TRBJ1-6
CDR3aa: CASTPWQNNSPLHF
CDR3nt: TGTGCCAGCACCCCTTGGCAGAATAATTCACCCCTCCACTTT

len: 13
d_gene: -
abundance: -
v_gene: TRBV12-3/TRBV12-4
j_gene: TRBJ2-7
CDR3aa: CASSLGLTYEQYF
CDR3nt: TGTGCCAGCAGCCTCGGACTAACCTACGAGCAGTACTTC

len: 12
d_gene: TRBD1
abundance: -
v_gene: TRBV12-3/TRBV12-4
j_gene: TRBJ1-5
CDR3aa: CASSDRVQPQHF
CDR3nt: TGTGCCAGCAGTGACAGGGTTCAGCCCCAGCATTTT

len: 21
d_gene: -
abundance: -
v_gene: TRBV9
j_gene: TRBJ1-1
CDR3aa: CASSVRYRTQISPWLNTEAFF
CDR3nt: TGTGCCAGCAGCGTACGCTACCGGACGCAAATCTCACCTTGGCTAAACACTGAAGCTTTCTTT

len: 15
d_gene: -
abundance: -
v_gene: TRBV23-1
j_gene: TRBJ2-7
CDR3aa: CASSLEWAARREQYF
CDR3nt: TGCGCCAGCAGTCTAGAATGGGCCGCCCGGAGGGAGCAGTACTTC

len: 15
d_gene: -
abundance: -
v_gene: TRBV5-1
j_gene: TRBJ1-4
CDR3aa: CASSSTSGTNEKLFF
CDR3nt: TGCGCCAGCAGCTCGACAAGCGGAACTAATGAAAAACTGTTTTTT

len: 16
d_gene: TRBD1
abundance: -
v_gene: TRBV5-5
j_gene: TRBJ1-1
CDR3aa: CASSSLEGAGNTEAFF
CDR3nt: TGTGCCAGCAGCTCATTAGAGGGGGCAGGGAACACTGAAGCTTTCTTT

len: 13
d_gene: -
abundance: -
v_gene: TRBV12-3/TRBV12-4
j_gene: TRBJ2-7
CDR3aa: CASTRDGTYEQYF
CDR3nt: TGTGCCAGCACTCGGGACGGAACCTACGAGCAGTACTTC

len: 13
d_gene: TRBD1
abundance: -
v_gene: TRBV12-3/TRBV12-4
j_gene: TRBJ2-5
CDR3aa: CASSFTRGETQYF
CDR3nt: TGTGCCAGCAGTTTTACCAGGGGGGAGACCCAGTACTTC

len: 12
d_gene: -
abundance: -
v_gene: TRBV14
j_gene: TRBJ2-3
CDR3aa: CASSQGLWTQYF
CDR3nt: TGTGCCAGCAGCCAAGGACTCTGGACGCAGTATTTT

len: 13
d_gene: -
abundance: once
v_gene: TRBV18
j_gene: TRBJ1-5
CDR3aa: CASSPQGNQPQHF
CDR3nt: TGTGCCAGCTCGCCCCAGGGCAATCAGCCCCAGCATTTT

len: 16
d_gene: -
abundance: -
v_gene: TRBV18
j_gene: TRBJ2-5
CDR3aa: CASSPLGGSYQETQYF
CDR3nt: TGTGCCAGCTCACCACTAGGGGGGAGCTACCAAGAGACCCAGTACTTC

len: 15
d_gene: -
abundance: -
v_gene: TRBV5-1
j_gene: TRBJ1-2
CDR3aa: CASSLGSRGEGGYTF
CDR3nt: TGCGCCAGCAGCTTGGGGTCGCGGGGGGAAGGCGGCTACACCTTC

len: 15
d_gene: -
abundance: once
v_gene: TRBV10-2
j_gene: TRBJ1-1
CDR3aa: CASITGGASNTEAFF
CDR3nt: TGCGCCAGCATCACGGGGGGGGCCTCGAACACTGAAGCTTTCTTT

len: 16
d_gene: -
abundance: -
v_gene: TRBV9
j_gene: TRBJ2-1
CDR3aa: CASSPQRAEYHNEQFF
CDR3nt: TGTGCCAGCAGCCCCCAAAGAGCGGAGTACCACAATGAGCAGTTCTTC

len: 15
d_gene: -
abundance: -
v_gene: TRBV6-2/TRBV6-3
j_gene: TRBJ1-6
CDR3aa: CASSYLRDLVSPLHF
CDR3nt: TGTGCCAGCAGTTACCTGAGGGACTTGGTTTCACCCCTCCACTTT

len: 15
d_gene: -
abundance: -
v_gene: TRBV5-1
j_gene: TRBJ2-6
CDR3aa: CASSSGASGANVLTF
CDR3nt: TGCGCCAGCAGCTCCGGGGCGTCTGGGGCCAACGTCCTGACTTTC

len: 14
d_gene: -
abundance: once
v_gene: TRBV27
j_gene: TRBJ2-1
CDR3aa: CASSPDTAYNEQFF
CDR3nt: TGTGCCAGCAGTCCCGACACCGCCTACAATGAGCAGTTCTTC

len: 16
d_gene: -
abundance: -
v_gene: TRBV9
j_gene: TRBJ1-2
CDR3aa: CASSVGLRESNYGYTF
CDR3nt: TGTGCCAGCAGCGTAGGATTACGTGAGTCTAACTATGGCTACACCTTC

len: 18
d_gene: TRBD2
abundance: once
v_gene: TRBV9
j_gene: TRBJ2-3
CDR3aa: CASSVEVVLAGNTDTQYF
CDR3nt: TGTGCCAGCAGCGTAGAAGTGGTATTAGCGGGAAACACAGATACGCAGTATTTT

len: 13
d_gene: -
abundance: -
v_gene: TRBV5-1
j_gene: TRBJ1-1
CDR3aa: CASSVTENTEAFF
CDR3nt: TGCGCCAGCAGCGTAACAGAGAACACTGAAGCTTTCTTT

len: 15
d_gene: -
abundance: -
v_gene: TRBV5-1
j_gene: TRBJ2-2
CDR3aa: CASSFGAGGTGELFF
CDR3nt: TGCGCCAGCAGCTTCGGGGCAGGGGGGACCGGGGAGCTGTTTTTT

len: 14
d_gene: TRBD2
abundance: -
v_gene: TRBV6-5
j_gene: TRBJ2-7
CDR3aa: CASSLIAGGDEQYF
CDR3nt: TGTGCCAGCAGTCTAATAGCGGGAGGAGACGAGCAGTACTTC

len: 15
d_gene: -
abundance: -
v_gene: TRBV28
j_gene: TRBJ1-2
CDR3aa: CASSASPTYYYGYTF
CDR3nt: TGTGCCAGCAGCGCCTCACCGACGTATTACTATGGCTACACCTTC

len: 12
d_gene: -
abundance: -
v_gene: TRBV29-1
j_gene: TRBJ2-2
CDR3aa: CSVVGGTGELFF
CDR3nt: TGCAGCGTTGTGGGCGGGACCGGGGAGCTGTTTTTT

len: 13
d_gene: -
abundance: -
v_gene: TRBV11-2
j_gene: TRBJ1-6
CDR3aa: CASSLSANSPLHF
CDR3nt: TGTGCCAGCAGCTTATCTGCCAATTCACCCCTCCACTTT

len: 17
d_gene: TRBD1
abundance: -
v_gene: TRBV5-1
j_gene: TRBJ2-3
CDR3aa: CASSPLTGGRSTDTQYF
CDR3nt: TGCGCCAGCAGCCCTCTTACAGGGGGCAGATCCACAGATACGCAGTATTTT